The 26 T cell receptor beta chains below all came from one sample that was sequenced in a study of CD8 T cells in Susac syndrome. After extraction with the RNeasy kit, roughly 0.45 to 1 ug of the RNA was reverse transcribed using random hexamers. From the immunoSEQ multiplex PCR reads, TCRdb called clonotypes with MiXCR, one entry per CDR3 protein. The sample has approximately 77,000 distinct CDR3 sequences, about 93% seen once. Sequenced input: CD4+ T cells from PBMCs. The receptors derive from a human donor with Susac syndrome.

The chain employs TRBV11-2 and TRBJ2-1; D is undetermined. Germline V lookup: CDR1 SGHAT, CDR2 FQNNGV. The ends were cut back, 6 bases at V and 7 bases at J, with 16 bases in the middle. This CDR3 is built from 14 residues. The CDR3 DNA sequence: TGTGCCAGCAGTCCCGAACCTCTCGTGAATGAGCAGTTCTTC. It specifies CASSPEPLVNEQFF.

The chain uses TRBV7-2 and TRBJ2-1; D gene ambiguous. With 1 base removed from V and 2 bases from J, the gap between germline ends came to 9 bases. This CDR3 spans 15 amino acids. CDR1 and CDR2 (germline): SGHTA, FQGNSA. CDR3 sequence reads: CASSLGGVTYNEQFF. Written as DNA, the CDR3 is TGTGCCAGCAGCTTAGGGGGTGTGACCTACAATGAGCAGTTCTTC.

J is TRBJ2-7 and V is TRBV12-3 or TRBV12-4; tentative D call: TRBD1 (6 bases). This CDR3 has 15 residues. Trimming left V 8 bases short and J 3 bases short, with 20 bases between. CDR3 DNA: TGTGCCAGCTCGTCCCAGCTAATAGGGGGCTACGAGCAGTACTTC. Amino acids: CASSSQLIGGYEQYF.

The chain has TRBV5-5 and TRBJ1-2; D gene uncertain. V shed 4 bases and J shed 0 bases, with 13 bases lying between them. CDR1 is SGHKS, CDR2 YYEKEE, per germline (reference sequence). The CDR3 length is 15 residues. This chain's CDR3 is CASSPGGWSNYGYTF. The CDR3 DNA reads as TGTGCCAGCAGCCCAGGTGGATGGTCTAACTATGGCTACACCTTC.

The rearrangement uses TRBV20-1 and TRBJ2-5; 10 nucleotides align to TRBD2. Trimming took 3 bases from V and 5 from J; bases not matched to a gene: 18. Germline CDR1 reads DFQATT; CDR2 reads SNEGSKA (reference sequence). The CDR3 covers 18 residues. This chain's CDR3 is CSARGFLASGGPRETQYF. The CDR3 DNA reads TGCAGTGCTAGGGGATTCTTGGCTAGCGGGGGCCCCCGGGAGACCCAGTACTTC.

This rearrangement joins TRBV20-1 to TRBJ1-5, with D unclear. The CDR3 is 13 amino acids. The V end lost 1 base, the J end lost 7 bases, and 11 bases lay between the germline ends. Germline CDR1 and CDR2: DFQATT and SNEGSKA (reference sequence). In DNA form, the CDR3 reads TGCAGTGCTAGAGGTCCAGACTTCCAGCCCCAGCATTTT. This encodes CSARGPDFQPQHF.

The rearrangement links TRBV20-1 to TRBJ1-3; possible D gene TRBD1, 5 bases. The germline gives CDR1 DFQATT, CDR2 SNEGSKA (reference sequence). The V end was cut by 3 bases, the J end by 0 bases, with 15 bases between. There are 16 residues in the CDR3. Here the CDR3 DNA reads TGCAGTGCTAGCCTCGGACATATTTACTCTGGAAACACCATATATTTT. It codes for CSASLGHIYSGNTIYF.

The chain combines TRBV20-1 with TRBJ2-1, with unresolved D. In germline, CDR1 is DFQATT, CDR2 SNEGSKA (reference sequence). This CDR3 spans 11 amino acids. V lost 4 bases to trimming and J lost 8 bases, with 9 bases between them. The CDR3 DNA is TGCAGTGCTACCAATGGGGATGAGCAGTTCTTC. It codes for CSATNGDEQFF.

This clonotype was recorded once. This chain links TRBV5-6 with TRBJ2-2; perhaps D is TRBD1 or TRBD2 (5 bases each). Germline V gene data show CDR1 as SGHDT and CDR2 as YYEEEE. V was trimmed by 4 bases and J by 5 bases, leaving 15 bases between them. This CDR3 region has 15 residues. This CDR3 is CASSPDLHRTGELFF. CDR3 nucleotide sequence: TGTGCCAGCAGCCCGGACTTACACAGGACCGGGGAGCTGTTTTTT.

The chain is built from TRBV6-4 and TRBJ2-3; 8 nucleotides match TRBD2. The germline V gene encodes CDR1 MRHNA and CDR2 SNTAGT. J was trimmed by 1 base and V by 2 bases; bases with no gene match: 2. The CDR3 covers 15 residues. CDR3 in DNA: TGTGCCAGCAGTGACGAAGCGGGGGGCACAGATACGCAGTATTTT. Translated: CASSDEAGGTDTQYF.

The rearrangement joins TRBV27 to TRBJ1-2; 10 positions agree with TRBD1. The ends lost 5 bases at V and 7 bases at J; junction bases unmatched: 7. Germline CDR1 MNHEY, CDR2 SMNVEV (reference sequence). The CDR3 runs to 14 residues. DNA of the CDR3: TGTGCCAGCAGTGCACGGGACAGGGGTCCTGGCTACACCTTC. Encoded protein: CASSARDRGPGYTF.

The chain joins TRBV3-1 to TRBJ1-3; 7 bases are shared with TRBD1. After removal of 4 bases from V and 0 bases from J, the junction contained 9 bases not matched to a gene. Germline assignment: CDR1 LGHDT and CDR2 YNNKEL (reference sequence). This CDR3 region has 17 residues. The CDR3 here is CASSPTDRRSSGNTIYF. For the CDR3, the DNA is TGTGCCAGCAGCCCCACGGACAGGAGGTCCTCTGGAAACACCATATATTTT. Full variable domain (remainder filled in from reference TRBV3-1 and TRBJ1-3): DTAVSQTPKYLVTQMGNDKSIKCEQNLGHDTMYWYKQDSKKFLKIMFSYNNKELIINETVPNRFSPKSPDKAHLNLHINSLELGDSAVYFCASSPTDRRSSGNTIYFGEGSWLTVV.

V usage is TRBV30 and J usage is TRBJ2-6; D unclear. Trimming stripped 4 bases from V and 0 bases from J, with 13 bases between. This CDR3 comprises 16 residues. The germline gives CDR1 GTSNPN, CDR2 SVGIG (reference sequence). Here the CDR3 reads CAWNRQYLSGANVLTF. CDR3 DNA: TGTGCCTGGAATCGGCAGTACCTCTCTGGGGCCAACGTCCTGACTTTC. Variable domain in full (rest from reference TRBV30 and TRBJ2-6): SQTIHQWPATLVQPVGSPLSLECTVEGTSNPNLYWYRQAAGRGLQLLFYSVGIGQISSEVPQNLSASRPQDRQFILSSKKLLLSDSGFYLCAWNRQYLSGANVLTFGAGSRLTVL.

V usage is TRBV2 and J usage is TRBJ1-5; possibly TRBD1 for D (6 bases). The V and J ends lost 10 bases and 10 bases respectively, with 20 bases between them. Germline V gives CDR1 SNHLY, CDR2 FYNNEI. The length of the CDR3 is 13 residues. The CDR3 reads CATQRGAGRPQHF. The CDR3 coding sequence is TGTGCCACCCAGCGGGGGGCCGGTCGTCCCCAGCATTTT.

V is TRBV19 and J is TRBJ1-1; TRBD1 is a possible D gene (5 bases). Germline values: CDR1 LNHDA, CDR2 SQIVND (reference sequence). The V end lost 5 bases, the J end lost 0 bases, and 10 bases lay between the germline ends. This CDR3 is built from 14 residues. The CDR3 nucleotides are TGTGCCAGTAGTTTTAGGGACCTGAACACTGAAGCTTTCTTT. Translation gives CASSFRDLNTEAFF.

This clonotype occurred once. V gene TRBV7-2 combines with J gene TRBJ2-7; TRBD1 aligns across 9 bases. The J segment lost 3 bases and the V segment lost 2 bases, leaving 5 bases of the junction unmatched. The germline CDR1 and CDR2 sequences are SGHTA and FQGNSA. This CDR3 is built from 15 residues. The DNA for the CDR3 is TGTGCCAGCAGCTTACAGCCGGGACAGGGCTACGAGCAGTACTTC. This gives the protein CASSLQPGQGYEQYF.

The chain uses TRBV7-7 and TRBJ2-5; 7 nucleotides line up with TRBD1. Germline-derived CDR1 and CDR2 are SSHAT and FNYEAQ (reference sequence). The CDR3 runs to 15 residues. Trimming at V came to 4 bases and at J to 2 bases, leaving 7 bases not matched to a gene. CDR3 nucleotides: TGTGCCAGCAGCTCGCGACCGGGACAGCAAGAGACCCAGTACTTC. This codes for CASSSRPGQQETQYF.

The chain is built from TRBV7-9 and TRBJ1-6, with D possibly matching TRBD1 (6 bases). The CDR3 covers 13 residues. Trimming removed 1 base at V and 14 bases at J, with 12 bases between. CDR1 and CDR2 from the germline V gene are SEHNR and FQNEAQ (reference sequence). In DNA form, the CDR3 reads TGTGCCAGCAGCTTAGAAGGGGGTCGGTCCCTCCACTTT. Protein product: CASSLEGGRSLHF.

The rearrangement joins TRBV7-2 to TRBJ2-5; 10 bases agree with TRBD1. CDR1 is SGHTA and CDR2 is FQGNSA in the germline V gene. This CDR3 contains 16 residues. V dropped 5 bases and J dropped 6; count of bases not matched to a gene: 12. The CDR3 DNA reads TGTGCCAGCAGCCCTATTTGGGACAGGGGCGGAAAGACCCAGTACTTC. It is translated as CASSPIWDRGGKTQYF.

CDR3 DNA: TGTGCCAGCAGGGGGACGCGGGATGGAAACACCATATATTTT. Translation: CASRGTRDGNTIYF. The chain recombines TRBV2 with TRBJ1-3, with D possibly matching TRBD1 (5 bases). This CDR3 has 14 residues. V was pared by 6 bases and J by 3 bases, with 12 bases between. In germline, CDR1 is SNHLY, CDR2 FYNNEI.

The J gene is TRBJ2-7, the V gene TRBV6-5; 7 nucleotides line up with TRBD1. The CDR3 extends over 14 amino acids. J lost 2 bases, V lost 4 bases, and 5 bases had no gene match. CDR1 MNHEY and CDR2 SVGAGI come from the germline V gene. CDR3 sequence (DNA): TGTGCCAGCAGTTTTAACAGGGGCCCCTACGAGCAGTACTTC. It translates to CASSFNRGPYEQYF.

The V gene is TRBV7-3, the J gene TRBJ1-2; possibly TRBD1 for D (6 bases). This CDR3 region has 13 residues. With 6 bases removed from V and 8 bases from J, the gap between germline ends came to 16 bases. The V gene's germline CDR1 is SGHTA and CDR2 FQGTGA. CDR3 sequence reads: CASSREQGEGYTF. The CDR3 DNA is TGTGCCAGCAGTCGAGAACAGGGAGAGGGCTACACCTTC. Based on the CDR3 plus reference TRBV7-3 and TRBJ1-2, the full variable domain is GAGVSQTPSNKVTEKGKYVELRCDPISGHTALYWYRQSLGQGPEFLIYFQGTGAADDSGLPNDRFFAVRPEGSVSTLKIQRTERGDSAVYLCASSREQGEGYTFGSGTRLTVV.

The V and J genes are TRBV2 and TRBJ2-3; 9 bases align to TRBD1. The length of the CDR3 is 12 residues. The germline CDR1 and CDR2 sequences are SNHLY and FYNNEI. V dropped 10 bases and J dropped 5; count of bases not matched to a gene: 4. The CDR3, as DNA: TGTGCCACCCGACAGGGGGGAGATACGCAGTATTTT. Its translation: CATRQGGDTQYF.

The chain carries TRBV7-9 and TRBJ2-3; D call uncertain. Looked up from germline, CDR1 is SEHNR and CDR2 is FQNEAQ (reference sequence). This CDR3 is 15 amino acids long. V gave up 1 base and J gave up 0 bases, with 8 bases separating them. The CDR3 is CASSLGGISTDTQYF. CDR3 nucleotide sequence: TGTGCCAGCAGCTTAGGTGGAATAAGCACAGATACGCAGTATTTT.

In DNA, the CDR3 is TGCAGCGTTGAAGAGGGGGGACTAGCGGGATACAATGAGCAGTTCTTC. Its translation is CSVEEGGLAGYNEQFF. This chain uses TRBV29-1 with TRBJ2-1; 13 bases are a match to TRBD2. CDR1 SQVTM and CDR2 ANQGSEA come from the germline V gene. J gave up 4 bases and V 0 bases, and 3 bases lay outside the gene matches. The CDR3 is 16 residues long.

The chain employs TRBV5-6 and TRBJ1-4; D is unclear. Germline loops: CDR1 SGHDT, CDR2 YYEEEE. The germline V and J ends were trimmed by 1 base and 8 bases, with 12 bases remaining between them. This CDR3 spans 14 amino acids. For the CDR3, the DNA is TGTGCCAGCAGCTTGAGTCTAGTCCCGGAAAAACTGTTTTTT. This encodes CASSLSLVPEKLFF.